A single sample gave rise to the 9 T cell receptor beta chains below, sequenced in a study of control samples from healthy donors and cancer patients. Measured with immunoSEQ multiplex PCR; TCRdb has only the in-frame clones, and not every one. The data contain roughly 100,000 clones, about 90% of them seen just once; the ten biggest clones take up under 3%. Sequencing was done on a sample of blood. The receptors stem from a woman under 30 in good health.

The chain links TRBV7-9 to TRBJ1-4, with a weak D call TRBD1 (5 bases). Trimming cost V 5 bases and J 9 bases, with 10 bases left between them. CDR1 is SEHNR, CDR2 FQNEAQ, per germline (reference sequence). The CDR3 runs 12 residues. CDR3 in DNA: TGTGCCAGCAGCCGTGACAGCCAAAAACTGTTTTTT. Translation gives CASSRDSQKLFF.

V gene TRBV6-5 combines with J gene TRBJ2-7; the match to TRBD1 covers 9 bases. Losses at the gene ends were 7 bases for V and 2 bases for J; bases not matched to a gene: 6. Germline V gives CDR1 MNHEY, CDR2 SVGAGI. CDR3 length equals 14 residues. CDR3 sequence: CASIRTGVPYEQYF. The CDR3 DNA is TGTGCCAGCATCAGGACAGGGGTTCCCTACGAGCAGTACTTC.

The rearrangement links TRBV3-1 (or the pseudogene TRBV3-2) to TRBJ2-1; 8 nucleotides line up with TRBD2. J was trimmed by 7 bases and V by 1 base; bases with no gene match: 6. There are 15 residues in the CDR3. Germline V gene sequence: CDR1 LGHDT, CDR2 YNNKEL (reference sequence). DNA for the CDR3: TGTGCCAGCAGCCAAGCCAGCGGGAGCGGAAATGAGCAGTTCTTC. Translating it yields CASSQASGSGNEQFF.

The CDR3 bases are TGTGCCTGGATGGGTAACGGGGAGCCCCAGCATTTT. Translated, it gives CAWMGNGEPQHF. The rearrangement joins TRBV30 to TRBJ1-5; D unclear. This CDR3 comprises 12 residues. CDR1 and CDR2 from the germline V gene are GTSNPN and SVGIG (reference sequence). V was cut by 4 bases and J by 8 bases, with 12 bases left in between.

This clone was seen a handful of times. DNA of the CDR3: TGTGCCAGCAGCTCCCCGGCGGGAGAGCAAGCAGATACGCAGTATTTT. It yields the protein CASSSPAGEQADTQYF. V and J are TRBV7-9 and TRBJ2-3, with TRBD2 matching 7 bases. Trimming took 4 bases from V and 4 from J; bases not matched to a gene: 11. There are 16 residues in the CDR3. The V gene's germline CDR1 is SEHNR and CDR2 FQNEAQ (reference sequence).

The rearrangement links TRBV5-4 to TRBJ1-1; D is unclear. Trimming pared 3 bases from V and 5 bases from J, leaving 11 bases between. In germline, CDR1 is SGHNT, CDR2 YYREEE (reference sequence). The CDR3 is 13 residues long. This CDR3 is CASSSEITTEAFF. DNA for the CDR3: TGTGCCAGCAGCTCTGAGATAACTACTGAAGCTTTCTTT.

The chain couples TRBV7-9 to TRBJ2-3; either TRBD1 or TRBD2 may supply D (5 bases each). The CDR3 is 15 residues long. V lost 6 bases to trimming and J lost 0 bases, with 13 bases between them. The germline V gene has CDR1 SEHNR and CDR2 FQNEAQ (reference sequence). CDR3 DNA sequence: TGTGCCAGCAGTTGGGACGGGCATAGCACAGATACGCAGTATTTT. Amino acids: CASSWDGHSTDTQYF.

V and J are TRBV10-3 and TRBJ2-1; 8 nucleotides agree with TRBD2. CDR3 length equals 16 residues. Germline lookup yields CDR1 ENHRY and CDR2 SYGVKD. V dropped 6 bases and J dropped 3; count of bases not matched to a gene: 10. The CDR3: CAISLAGRGVYNEQFF. The CDR3 DNA follows: TGTGCCATCAGCCTGGCGGGGCGGGGGGTCTACAATGAGCAGTTCTTC.

V is TRBV19 and J is TRBJ2-7; TRBD1 agrees at 9 bases. There are 13 residues in the CDR3. Trimming cost V 4 bases and J 4 bases; bases outside gene matches: 2. Germline V lookup: CDR1 LNHDA, CDR2 SQIVND (reference sequence). The DNA of the CDR3 is TGTGCCAGTAGTAGGGACAGGGTTTACGAGCAGTACTTC. The encoded protein is CASSRDRVYEQYF.